This T cell receptor (beta chain) appears in the sequencing data of a study of T-cell memory formation after mild COVID-19. Study conclusions and caveats: Second-wave clones reaching peak frequency on day 37 lacked confirmed SARS-CoV-2 specificity. For contracting clones, CD4+ ones sat mainly in CM and EM, CD8+ in EMRA.

The sample holds a few counts of this clonotype. Its antigen is not known. Amplification by 5'RACE using constant-segment primers produced TCR alpha and TCR beta cDNA libraries that carried sample barcodes and UMIs. Each CDR3 protein is one row after TCRdb ran MiXCR on the 5' RACE reads. The sample has 100,000 to 140,000 distinct CDR3 sequences, 14% seen once. CDR3 length: 16 amino acids. From germline, CDR1 is SGHTA and CDR2 FQGNSA. J gave up 7 bases and V 2 bases, and 9 bases lay outside the gene matches. V usage is TRBV7-2 and J usage is TRBJ2-1, with TRBD2 matching over 9 bases. Source material: PBMCs or a T cell subset sorted from them (not recorded which). The origin of this receptor is a man aged 18-30 years who had mild COVID-19 (a few samples of this study predate the infection). Cell type and time point are not known. The CDR3: CASSLRERGAGNEQFF. The CDR3 DNA reads as TGTGCCAGCAGCTTACGGGAGCGGGGGGCTGGGAATGAGCAGTTCTTC.